This is a list of T cell receptor beta chains from one sample in a study of radiation and T cells in renal cell carcinoma. This table comes from immunoSEQ multiplex PCR, and its TCRdb copy is limited to in-frame clones, with some not included. The sample includes roughly 130,000 clones, about 81% of them seen just once. Sequencing was performed on blood, taken from a patient whose treatment included radiotherapy and nephrectomy. Every receptor here comes from a woman aged 55-75 years with renal cell carcinoma. Each CDR3 is given with its conserved first and last residue. The D gene is left open where the match is weak. For some rows the clone size is stated as once, few or many, or as a class when expanded; others skip it.

NA,NA,TRBJ1-1,TRBV14,TGTGCCAGCAGCCAAAACAGGGTCGCGGAAGCTTTCTTT,CASSQNRVAEAFF
NA,NA,TRBJ2-2,TRBV7-9,TGTGCCAGCACCGCCCGGTTGTCCGCGAACACCGGGGAGCTGTTTTTT,CASTARLSANTGELFF
NA,NA,TRBJ1-3,TRBV30,TGTGCCTGGATTTCATCCGGAAACACCATATATTTT,CAWISSGNTIYF
once,NA,TRBJ1-1,TRBV18,TGTGCCAGCTTCTCAGGGCCCGTAGGGAACACTGAAGCTTTCTTT,CASFSGPVGNTEAFF
NA,TRBD1,TRBJ1-3,TRBV10-2,TGCGCCAGCAGCCGGGACAGCAACTCTGGAAACACCATATATTTT,CASSRDSNSGNTIYF
NA,TRBD2,TRBJ2-1,TRBV7-3,TGTGCCAGCAGCTTACTAGCGGGGGCCATCAATGAGCAGTTCTTC,CASSLLAGAINEQFF
NA,TRBD2,TRBJ2-7,TRBV30,TGTGCCGGCACCGGCGGGAGCTCCTACGAGCAGTACTTC,CAGTGGSSYEQYF
NA,NA,TRBJ2-7,TRBV27,TGTGCCAGCAGCTACGGGAGTTACCGTGAGCAGTACTTC,CASSYGSYREQYF
NA,NA,TRBJ1-2,TRBV4-1,TGCGCCAGCAGCCAAACTTCCGGGGCAGGGATCATTAACTATGGCTACACCTTC,CASSQTSGAGIINYGYTF
NA,NA,TRBJ1-2,TRBV5-1,TGCGCCAGCAGCTTGGAAGTAGGTGGCTACACCTTC,CASSLEVGGYTF